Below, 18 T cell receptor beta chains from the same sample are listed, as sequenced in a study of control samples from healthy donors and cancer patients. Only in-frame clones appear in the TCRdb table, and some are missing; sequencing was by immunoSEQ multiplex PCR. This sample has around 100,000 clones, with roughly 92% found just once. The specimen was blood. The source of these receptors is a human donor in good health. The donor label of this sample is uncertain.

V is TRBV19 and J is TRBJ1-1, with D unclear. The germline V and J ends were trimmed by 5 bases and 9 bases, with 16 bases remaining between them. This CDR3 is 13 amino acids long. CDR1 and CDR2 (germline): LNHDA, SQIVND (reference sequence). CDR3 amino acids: CASSRGEQSQAFF. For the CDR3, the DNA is TGTGCCAGTAGTCGTGGGGAACAGTCCCAAGCTTTCTTT.

The CDR3: CASSEAQTGSPRRDTEAFF. The CDR3, as DNA: TGTGCCAGCAGTGAAGCGCAAACAGGGTCCCCTCGGCGTGACACTGAAGCTTTCTTT. The chain couples TRBV2 to TRBJ1-1; maybe TRBD1 (6 bases). The CDR3 runs 19 residues. Between the trimmed V and J ends, which lost 0 bases and 3 bases, there was a span of 23 bases. Germline V gene data show CDR1 as SNHLY and CDR2 as FYNNEI.

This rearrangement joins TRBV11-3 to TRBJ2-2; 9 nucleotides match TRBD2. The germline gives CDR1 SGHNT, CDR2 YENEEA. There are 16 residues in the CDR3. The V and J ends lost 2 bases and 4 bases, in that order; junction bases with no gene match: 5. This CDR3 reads CASSLTSGSFTGELFF. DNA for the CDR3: TGTGCCAGCAGCTTAACTAGCGGGTCCTTCACCGGGGAGCTGTTTTTT.

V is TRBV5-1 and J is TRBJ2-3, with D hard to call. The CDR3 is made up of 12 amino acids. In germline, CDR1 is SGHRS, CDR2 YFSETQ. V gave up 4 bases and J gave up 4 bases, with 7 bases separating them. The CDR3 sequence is CASSPVPDTQYF. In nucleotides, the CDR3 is TGCGCCAGCAGCCCAGTTCCAGATACGCAGTATTTT.

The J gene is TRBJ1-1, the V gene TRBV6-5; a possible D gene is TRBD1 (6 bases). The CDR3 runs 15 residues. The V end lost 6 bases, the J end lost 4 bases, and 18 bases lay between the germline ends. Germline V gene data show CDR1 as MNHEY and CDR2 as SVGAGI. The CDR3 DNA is TGTGCCAGCAGGGCATCCGGACAGCTGATCACTGAAGCTTTCTTT. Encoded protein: CASRASGQLITEAFF.

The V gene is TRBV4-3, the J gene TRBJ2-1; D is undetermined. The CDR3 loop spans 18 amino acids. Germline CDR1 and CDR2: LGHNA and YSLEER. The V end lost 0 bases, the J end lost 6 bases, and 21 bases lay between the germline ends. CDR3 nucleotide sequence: TGCGCCAGCAGCCAAGATGGGGTTATTAACCAAGCTGCCAATGAGCAGTTCTTC. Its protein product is CASSQDGVINQAANEQFF.

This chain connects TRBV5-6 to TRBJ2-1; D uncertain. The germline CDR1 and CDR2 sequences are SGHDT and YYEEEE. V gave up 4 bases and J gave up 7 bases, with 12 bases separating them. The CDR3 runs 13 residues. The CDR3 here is CASSLGSPNEQFF. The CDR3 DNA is TGTGCCAGCAGCCTGGGATCCCCAAATGAGCAGTTCTTC.

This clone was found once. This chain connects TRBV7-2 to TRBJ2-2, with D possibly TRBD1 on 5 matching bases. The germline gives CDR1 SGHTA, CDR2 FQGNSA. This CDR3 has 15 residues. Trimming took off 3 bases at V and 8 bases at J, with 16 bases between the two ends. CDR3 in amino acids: CASSFRQSGSGELFF. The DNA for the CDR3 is TGTGCCAGCAGCTTTAGACAGAGTGGTTCGGGGGAGCTGTTTTTT.

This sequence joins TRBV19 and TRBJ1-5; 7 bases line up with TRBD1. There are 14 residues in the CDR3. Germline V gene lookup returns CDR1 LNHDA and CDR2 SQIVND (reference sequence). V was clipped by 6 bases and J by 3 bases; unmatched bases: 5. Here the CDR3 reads CASRPTGANQPQHF. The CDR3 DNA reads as TGTGCCAGTAGGCCTACAGGGGCCAATCAGCCCCAGCATTTT.

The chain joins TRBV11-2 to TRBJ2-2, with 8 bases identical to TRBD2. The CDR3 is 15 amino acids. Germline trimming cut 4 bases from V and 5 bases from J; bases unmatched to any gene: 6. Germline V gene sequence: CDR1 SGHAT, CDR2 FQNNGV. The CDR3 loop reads CASSSGTSRTGELFF. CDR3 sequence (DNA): TGTGCCAGCAGCTCCGGGACTAGTCGGACCGGGGAGCTGTTTTTT.

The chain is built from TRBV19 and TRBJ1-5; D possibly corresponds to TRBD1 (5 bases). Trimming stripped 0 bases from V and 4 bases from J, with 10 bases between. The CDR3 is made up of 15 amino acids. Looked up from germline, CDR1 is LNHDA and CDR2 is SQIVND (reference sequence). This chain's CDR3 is CASSIDRGGNQPQHF. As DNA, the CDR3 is TGTGCCAGTAGTATAGACCGGGGGGGGAATCAGCCCCAGCATTTT.

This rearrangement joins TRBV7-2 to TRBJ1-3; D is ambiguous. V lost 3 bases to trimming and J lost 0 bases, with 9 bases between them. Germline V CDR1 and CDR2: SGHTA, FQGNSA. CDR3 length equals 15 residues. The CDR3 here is CASSFPSISGNTIYF. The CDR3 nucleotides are TGTGCCAGCAGCTTTCCCTCTATCTCTGGAAACACCATATATTTT.

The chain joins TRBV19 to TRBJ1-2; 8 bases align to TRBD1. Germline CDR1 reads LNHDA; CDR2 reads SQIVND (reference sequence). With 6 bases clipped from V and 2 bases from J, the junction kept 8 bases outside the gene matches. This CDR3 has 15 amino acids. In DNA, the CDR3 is TGTGCCAGTAGCCTCGGGACAGGTCTCAACTATGGCTACACCTTC. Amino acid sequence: CASSLGTGLNYGYTF. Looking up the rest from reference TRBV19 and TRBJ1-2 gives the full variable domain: DGGITQSPKYLFRKEGQNVTLSCEQNLNHDAMYWYRQDPGQGLRLIYYSQIVNDFQKGDIAEGYSVSREKKESFPLTVTSAQKNPTAFYLCASSLGTGLNYGYTFGSGTRLTVV.

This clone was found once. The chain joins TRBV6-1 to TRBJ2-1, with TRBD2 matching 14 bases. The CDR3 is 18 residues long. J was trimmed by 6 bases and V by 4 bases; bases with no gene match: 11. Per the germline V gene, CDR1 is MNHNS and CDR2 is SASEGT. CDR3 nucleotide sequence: TGTGCCAGCAGTGTGGGATACGGGACTAGCGGGGGATCCAATGAGCAGTTCTTC. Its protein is CASSVGYGTSGGSNEQFF.

In nucleotides, the CDR3 is TGTGCCAGCGCACCCGGGGGCACAGATACGCAGTATTTT. Protein sequence: CASAPGGTDTQYF. The gene calls are TRBV6-5 and TRBJ2-3, with D perhaps matching TRBD2 (5 bases). There are 13 residues in the CDR3. Germline lookup yields CDR1 MNHEY and CDR2 SVGAGI. Trimming shortened V by 8 bases and J by 1 base, and 10 bases separated the two germline ends.

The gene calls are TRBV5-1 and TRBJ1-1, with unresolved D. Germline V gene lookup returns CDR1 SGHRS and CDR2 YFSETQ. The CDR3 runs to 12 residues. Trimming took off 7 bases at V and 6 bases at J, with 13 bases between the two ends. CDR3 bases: TGCGCCAGCGGAGACTGGGAGTCTGAAGCTTTCTTT. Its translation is CASGDWESEAFF.

DNA of the CDR3: TGTGCCAGCAGTGTTACAGGGGAGGGAGCTTTCTTT. It codes for CASSVTGEGAFF. The chain links TRBV2 to TRBJ1-1; 7 bases are a match to TRBD1. Germline trimming cut 4 bases from V and 10 bases from J; bases unmatched to any gene: 6. The length of the CDR3 is 12 residues. Germline V lookup: CDR1 SNHLY, CDR2 FYNNEI.

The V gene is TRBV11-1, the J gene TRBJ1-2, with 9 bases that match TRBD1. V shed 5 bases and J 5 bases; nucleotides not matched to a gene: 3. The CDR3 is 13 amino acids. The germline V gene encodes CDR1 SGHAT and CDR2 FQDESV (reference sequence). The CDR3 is CASSPDRGYGYTF. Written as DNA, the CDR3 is TGTGCCAGCAGCCCGGACAGGGGTTATGGCTACACCTTC.